One sample yielded the 7 T cell receptor beta chains listed below, sequenced in a study of CD8+CD57+ T cells in acquired aplastic anemia. For sequencing, patients were chosen who had shown expansion of CD8+CD57+ cells by flow cytometry. CDR3 and TCR beta VDJ profiling relied on genomic DNA as the template. MiXCR, applied by TCRdb to the reads, yields one record per CDR3 protein. The sample holds 220,000 or so distinct CDR3 sequences; 65% are singletons and the top ten take roughly three fifths. Sequenced input: sorted CD4+, CD8+, or CD8+CD57+ T cells (not recorded which) from PBMCs. These receptors were taken from a human donor with aplastic anemia.

The J gene is TRBJ1-2, the V gene TRBV7-9; D is undetermined. This CDR3 comprises 15 residues. V was trimmed by 1 base and J by 5 bases, leaving 14 bases between them. CDR1 is SEHNR, CDR2 FQNEAQ, per germline (reference sequence). CDR3 protein: CASSLVGSTAYGYTF. Here the CDR3 DNA reads TGTGCCAGCAGCTTAGTCGGCAGCACCGCTTATGGCTACACCTTC.

A remark on this clonotype: The DNA is omitted, as the CDR3 cannot be located on it reliably, and the CDR3 follows TCRdb's listing. The chain combines TRBV7-3 with TRBJ1-4; the DNA was not compared with TRBD1, the D call given in the table. Germline CDR1 reads SGHTA; CDR2 reads FQGTGA. The CDR3 is 24 amino acids in total, end residues counted. CDR3: CASSLWFRGTLLRAVLRAGEKLFF.

The chain combines TRBV11-3 with TRBJ2-1; the D is unclear. The germline gives CDR1 SGHNT, CDR2 YENEEA. The V end lost 1 base, the J end lost 9 bases, and 13 bases lay between the germline ends. This CDR3 is built from 14 residues. CDR3 protein: CASSLGSSVVEQFF. The CDR3 DNA sequence: TGTGCCAGCAGCTTAGGTTCAAGCGTTGTTGAGCAGTTCTTC.

The CDR3 DNA sequence: TGTGCCAGTGGGACTAGCGGGGGGGCGGCCTACAATGAGCAGTTCTTC. Amino acid sequence: CASGTSGGAAYNEQFF. The chain carries TRBV19 and TRBJ2-1, with 16 bases identical to TRBD2. The CDR3 sequence is 16 residues long. J lost 2 bases, V lost 8 bases, and 3 bases had no gene match. Germline CDR1 is LNHDA and CDR2 is SQIVND (reference sequence).

A word on this clonotype: Given a much more abundant clone one base away, this may be a read error. The chain links TRBV4-1 to TRBJ2-1, with D perhaps TRBD2 (6 bases). The CDR3 is made up of 16 amino acids. The germline V gene encodes CDR1 MGHRA and CDR2 YSYEKL. V was trimmed by 4 bases and J by 5 bases, leaving 18 bases between them. CDR3 residues: CASSRALLGEDNEQFF. The CDR3 DNA reads as TGCGCCAGCAGCCGAGCCCTTCTAGGGGAGGACAATGAGCAGTTCTTC.

The chain is built from TRBV5-1 and TRBJ2-1; 13 nucleotides match TRBD2. In germline, CDR1 is SGHRS, CDR2 YFSETQ. CDR3 length equals 16 residues. V was pared by 3 bases and J by 8 bases, with 8 bases of the junction left unmatched. For the CDR3, the DNA is TGCGCCAGCAGCTCGGCACTAGCGGGGGGGCTTTATGAGCAGTTCTTC. Protein product: CASSSALAGGLYEQFF.

This rearrangement joins TRBV15 to TRBJ1-6, with D possibly TRBD1 on 6 matching bases. Deletions cut 0 bases from V and 6 bases from J, with 6 bases between. The length of the CDR3 is 14 residues. CDR1 is LNHNV, CDR2 YYDKDF, per germline (reference sequence). CDR3 in DNA: TGTGCCACCAGCAGAGAACAGGGTAATTCACCCCTCCACTTT. This sequence encodes CATSREQGNSPLHF. Based on the CDR3 plus reference TRBV15 and TRBJ1-6, the full variable domain is DAMVIQNPRYQVTQFGKPVTLSCSQTLNHNVMYWYQQKSSQAPKLLFHYYDKDFNNEADTPDNFQSRRPNTSFCFLDIRSPGLGDTAMYLCATSREQGNSPLHFGNGTRLTVT.